Included here is one TCR beta chain sequence, with context. V lost 3 bases and J 6 bases, leaving 17 bases between the germline ends. This CDR3 comprises 15 residues. The V gene's germline CDR1 is GTSNPN and CDR2 SVGIG (reference sequence). These data belong to a study of PD-L1 blockade in urothelial cancer. Across the study: Analysis of the blood was performed 3 weeks (second dose) and 6 weeks after treatment start.

Only in-frame clones appear in the TCRdb table, and some are missing; sequencing was by immunoSEQ multiplex PCR. The table includes about 51,000 clones, about 90% detected once. This clonotype originated in a man between 60 and 75 years old with urothelial cancer. This specimen was PBMCs, taken around atezolizumab (anti-PD-L1) treatment. This sequence joins TRBV30 and TRBJ2-2, with D maybe TRBD2 (5 bases). The CDR3 loop is CAWSVLSLEAGELFF. The CDR3 coding sequence is TGTGCCTGGAGCGTGCTATCTCTGGAGGCCGGGGAGCTGTTTTTT.